These 11 T cell receptor beta chains share one sample of origin, sequenced in a study of T cells in Graves' hyperthyroidism and ophthalmopathy. Template material for amplifying TCR beta CDR3 regions consisted of RNA transcripts. First-round RT-PCR of the TCR CDR3 relied on the HTBI primer set. One entry per CDR3 protein results from TCRdb running MiXCR on the multiplex PCR reads. The sample shows approximately 640,000 distinct CDR3 sequences, about 18% of them seen only once. The material sequenced was blood. The receptors were sampled from a man in his fifties or sixties with Graves' hyperthyroidism.

As regards this clonotype: Its ends do not fully match the called genes, so a read error is possible. The gene calls are TRBV30 and TRBJ2-5; 11 bases are a match to TRBD2. Germline lookup yields CDR1 GTSNPN and CDR2 SVGIG (reference sequence). There are 16 residues in the CDR3. The DNA of the CDR3 is TGTGCCTGGAGTTTGAGACTAGCGGGATTCCAAGAGTCCCAGTACTTC. As protein: CAWSLRLAGFQESQYF. The full variable domain, rest sourced from reference TRBV30 and TRBJ2-5, is SQTIHQWPATLVQPVGSPLSLECTVEGTSNPNLYWYRQAAGRGLQLLFYSVGIGQISSEVPQNLSASRPQDRQFILSSKKLLLSDSGFYLCAWSLRLAGFQESQYFGPGTRLLVL.

This clonotype was seen more than once but under ten times. This CDR3 reads CASSLNGGPNTEAFF. The DNA for the CDR3 is TGTGCCAGCAGCTTAAATGGGGGCCCGAACACTGAAGCTTTCTTT. V usage is TRBV7-3 and J usage is TRBJ1-1; D possibly corresponds to TRBD1 (6 bases). Germline CDR1 SGHTA, CDR2 FQGTGA. The length of the CDR3 is 15 residues. V lost 1 base to trimming and J lost 1 base, with 10 bases between them.

This clonotype was counted many times. The rearrangement uses TRBV6-1 and TRBJ1-1, with 8 bases fitting TRBD1. CDR3 size: 15 residues. Trimming removed 4 bases from V and 4 bases from J; junction bases left unmatched: 8. The germline CDR1 and CDR2 sequences are MNHNS and SASEGT. The DNA of the CDR3 is TGTGCCAGCAGTGGACAGGGGAGTTTGCGCACTGAAGCTTTCTTT. This gives the protein CASSGQGSLRTEAFF.

This clonotype was seen many times. The chain couples TRBV9 to TRBJ2-1, with TRBD2 matching 11 bases. The germline V gene encodes CDR1 SGDLS and CDR2 YYNGEE. The CDR3 extends over 15 amino acids. Unmatched junction bases numbered 7, after V lost 3 bases and J lost 8 bases. CDR3 nucleotides: TGTGCCAGCAGCGAAACTAGCGGGGGTTACTATGAGCAGTTCTTC. Its translation is CASSETSGGYYEQFF.

The chain uses TRBV5-1 and TRBJ1-4; a possible D gene is TRBD1 (5 bases). There are 14 residues in the CDR3. Germline V gives CDR1 SGHRS, CDR2 YFSETQ. The V end was cut by 2 bases, the J end by 3 bases, with 8 bases between. The CDR3 DNA reads TGCGCCAGCAGCTTTCAGGGTTCTAATGAAAAACTGTTTTTT. The encoded protein is CASSFQGSNEKLFF.

This clonotype was recorded many times. The chain combines TRBV19 with TRBJ1-5; TRBD1 matches at 9 bases. Germline V gene lookup returns CDR1 LNHDA and CDR2 SQIVND (reference sequence). The CDR3 sequence is 16 residues long. Germline trimming cut 5 bases from V and 3 bases from J; bases unmatched to any gene: 8. The CDR3 sequence is CASSDYGQGNNQPQHF. The DNA for the CDR3 is TGTGCCAGTAGTGACTACGGACAGGGGAACAATCAGCCCCAGCATTTT.

This clonotype was picked up one time. The chain carries TRBV10-3 and TRBJ2-5, with 8 bases lining up with TRBD1. The CDR3 is made up of 15 amino acids. Germline-derived CDR1 and CDR2 are ENHRY and SYGVKD. V shed 5 bases and J 0 bases; nucleotides not matched to a gene: 5. CDR3 nucleotide sequence: TGTGCCATCAGTCGGGACAGGAGTTACCAAGAGACCCAGTACTTC. Residues: CAISRDRSYQETQYF.

This clonotype was seen many times. J is TRBJ2-2 and V is TRBV2, with unresolved D. Trimming left V 8 bases short and J 4 bases short, with 11 bases between. Germline V gene lookup returns CDR1 SNHLY and CDR2 FYNNEI. This CDR3 spans 13 amino acids. CDR3 in DNA: TGTGCCAGCTGGTGGTCCGGCACCGGGGAGCTGTTTTTT. Protein sequence: CASWWSGTGELFF.

The chain carries TRBV5-1 and TRBJ2-7; 12 bases match TRBD2. Germline V gives CDR1 SGHRS, CDR2 YFSETQ. The CDR3 is made up of 17 amino acids. The V segment lost 2 bases and the J segment 0 bases; nucleotides outside the gene matches: 6. The CDR3 spells CASSFGTSGSSSYEQYF. The CDR3 nucleotides read TGCGCCAGCAGCTTCGGGACTAGCGGGTCCTCCTCCTACGAGCAGTACTTC.

The V gene is TRBV4-1, the J gene TRBJ2-7; 11 positions match TRBD2. This CDR3 region has 16 residues. The trim removed 0 bases at V and 7 bases at J, leaving 8 bases unmatched. Germline V gene sequence: CDR1 MGHRA, CDR2 YSYEKL. The CDR3 region is CASSQEVAGGYPEQYF. Written as DNA, the CDR3 is TGCGCCAGCAGCCAAGAGGTAGCGGGAGGGTACCCTGAGCAGTACTTC.

This chain uses TRBV2 with TRBJ2-5; TRBD2 aligns across 10 bases. The CDR3 has 13 amino acids. Germline CDR1 reads SNHLY; CDR2 reads FYNNEI. The trim removed 8 bases at V and 1 base at J, leaving 1 base unmatched. The CDR3 sequence: CASRTSGQETQYF. CDR3 bases: TGTGCCAGCCGGACTAGCGGCCAAGAGACCCAGTACTTC. Filled out from reference TRBV2 and TRBJ2-5, the complete variable domain reads EPEVTQTPSHQVTQMGQEVILRCVPISNHLYFYWYRQILGQKVEFLVSFYNNEISEKSEIFDDQFSVERPDGSNFTLKIRSTKLEDSAMYFCASRTSGQETQYFGPGTRLLVL.